This passage covers 10 T cell receptor beta chains from one sample sequenced in a study of blood T cell repertoires in COVID-19. Profiling relied on immunoSEQ multiplex PCR, and the TCRdb table lists in-frame clones only, not all of them. The table has around 84,000 clones, roughly 80% seen once. The specimen was peripheral blood. All receptors come from a man older than 75 with active or convalescent COVID-19.

The chain recombines TRBV7-2 with TRBJ1-3; 7 bases align to TRBD1. The CDR3 contains 15 residues. J lost 0 bases, V lost 5 bases, and 4 bases had no gene match. Germline CDR1 SGHTA, CDR2 FQGNSA. Here the CDR3 DNA reads TGTGCCAGCAGCGACAGGGTCCTCTCTGGAAACACCATATATTTT. Translated: CASSDRVLSGNTIYF. The complete variable domain, with remaining parts taken from reference TRBV7-2 and TRBJ1-3, reads GAGVSQSPSNKVTEKGKDVELRCDPISGHTALYWYRQSLGQGLEFLIYFQGNSAPDKSGLPSDRFSAERTGGSVSTLTIQRTQQEDSAVYLCASSDRVLSGNTIYFGEGSWLTVV.

The chain carries TRBV29-1 and TRBJ2-3; 7 nucleotides agree with TRBD1. The CDR3 extends over 13 amino acids. The J segment lost 2 bases and the V segment lost 6 bases, leaving 5 bases of the junction unmatched. The germline V gene has CDR1 SQVTM and CDR2 ANQGSEA. Here the CDR3 DNA reads TGCAGCGTGCCGGGACAGAACACAGATACGCAGTATTTT. Residues: CSVPGQNTDTQYF.

The CDR3 is CASTSASGYTF. In DNA, the CDR3 is TGTGCCAGCACGTCAGCGTCCGGCTACACCTTC. The chain is built from TRBV2 and TRBJ1-2; D not resolved. The CDR3 covers 11 residues. Germline values: CDR1 SNHLY, CDR2 FYNNEI. V lost 7 bases and J lost 8, with 11 bases in between. The full variable domain, completed using reference TRBV2 and TRBJ1-2, is EPEVTQTPSHQVTQMGQEVILRCVPISNHLYFYWYRQILGQKVEFLVSFYNNEISEKSEIFDDQFSVERPDGSNFTLKIRSTKLEDSAMYFCASTSASGYTFGSGTRLTVV.

The rearrangement links TRBV4-1 to TRBJ2-3, with TRBD2 matching 10 bases. Trimming cost V 2 bases and J 3 bases; bases outside gene matches: 11. CDR1 is MGHRA and CDR2 is YSYEKL in the germline V gene. The CDR3 consists of 18 residues. The CDR3 reads CASSQTGRLAGRTDTQYF. The CDR3 DNA sequence: TGCGCCAGCAGCCAAACAGGGCGACTAGCGGGCAGAACAGATACGCAGTATTTT.

The J gene is TRBJ2-7, the V gene TRBV10-1; D is perhaps TRBD1 (5 bases). CDR1 is WNHNN, CDR2 SYGVQD, per germline (reference sequence). V lost 0 bases to trimming and J lost 8 bases, with 14 bases between them. There are 14 residues in the CDR3. The CDR3 nucleotides read TGCGCCAGCAGTGAGTCTAAAAGTCAGGACAAGCAGTACGTC. Its protein product is CASSESKSQDKQYV.

This sequence joins TRBV3-1 (or the pseudogene TRBV3-2) and TRBJ1-5; 7 positions agree with TRBD1. With 0 bases clipped from V and 4 bases from J, the junction kept 6 bases outside the gene matches. CDR3 length equals 16 residues. Germline values: CDR1 LGHDT, CDR2 YNNKEL (reference sequence). The CDR3 protein is CASSQEGAGGNQPQHF. CDR3 coding DNA: TGTGCCAGCAGCCAAGAAGGTGCAGGGGGTAATCAGCCCCAGCATTTT.

This clone was seen a single time. V gene TRBV18 combines with J gene TRBJ2-7; D remains unclear. Between the trimmed V and J ends, which lost 5 bases and 4 bases, there was a span of 3 bases. Germline CDR1 is KGHSH and CDR2 is LQKENI. The CDR3 length is 10 residues. CDR3 residues: CASSTYEQYV. As DNA, the CDR3 is TGTGCCAGCTCAACTTACGAGCAGTACGTC.

The V and J genes are TRBV5-6 and TRBJ2-5; the match to TRBD2 covers 10 bases. Trimming removed 1 base from V and 1 base from J; junction bases left unmatched: 4. CDR1 and CDR2 from the germline V gene are SGHDT and YYEEEE. The CDR3 contains 16 residues. This CDR3 reads CASSLLLAGAQETQYF. CDR3 DNA: TGTGCCAGCAGCTTGTTGCTAGCGGGGGCCCAAGAGACCCAGTACTTC.

The chain employs TRBV7-8 and TRBJ2-2, with 11 bases aligning to TRBD2. Germline V gene data show CDR1 as SGHVS and CDR2 as FQNEAQ. The CDR3 length is 15 residues. With V trimmed by 6 bases and J by 6 bases, 6 bases remained unmatched. As DNA, the CDR3 is TGTGCCAGCAGTCGTAGCGGGGGGGCCCCCGGGGAGCTGTTTTTT. Its protein product is CASSRSGGAPGELFF.

This clone has a handful of counts. The CDR3 reads CAASQRGYYGYTF. Here the CDR3 DNA reads TGTGCCGCCTCCCAGAGGGGGTACTATGGCTACACCTTC. The chain uses TRBV19 and TRBJ1-2; maybe TRBD1 (6 bases). V lost 11 bases, J lost 3 bases, and 16 bases lay in between. The CDR3 contains 13 residues. CDR1 is LNHDA, CDR2 SQIVND, per germline (reference sequence).